This TCR beta chain was identified in a study of OX40 agonist ivuxolimab in advanced cancers. Looking at the study overall: Patients were treated with ivuxolimab, an agonistic anti-OX40 (CD134) antibody. Among those enrolled, mean age was about 60 years (range 23 to 79) and roughly 84% were male.

Germline lookup yields CDR1 MDHEN and CDR2 SYDVKM. Trimming pared 6 bases from V and 6 bases from J, leaving 20 bases between. The CDR3 spans 15 residues. Method: immunoSEQ multiplex PCR; TCRdb's copy keeps in-frame clones and lacks some. The sample consists of 70,000 or so clones, about 89% of them appearing once. The sample in question was CD4+ or CD8+ T cells sorted from blood, obtained in a trial of the OX40 agonist ivuxolimab. This clonotype was sampled from an adult with an advanced solid tumor such as melanoma, head and neck, liver or kidney cancer. The chain employs TRBV28 and TRBJ1-2; a possible D gene is TRBD1 (6 bases). In DNA form, the CDR3 reads TGTGCCAGCAGCCAAAGAAACAGGGTGTGGAATGGCTACACCTTC. It specifies CASSQRNRVWNGYTF.